This is a list of T cell receptor beta chains from one sample in a study of blood T cell repertoires in COVID-19. Clones were sequenced by immunoSEQ multiplex PCR, and TCRdb holds only the in-frame ones, with some missing. The profile shows about 240,000 clones, 85% of them singletons. The sample consisted of peripheral blood. These receptors came from a man aged 50-60 years with COVID-19, enrolled during active disease. Each CDR3 is given with its conserved first and last residue. D genes are given only for firm matches. Not all rows give a size; the values are once, few, many and, for expanded clones, a class.

TRBV2,TRBD1,TRBJ1-5,-,CASRDRDRGLQPQHF,TGTGCCAGCAGGGACCGGGACAGGGGGCTTCAGCCCCAGCATTTT
TRBV3-1/TRBV3-2,TRBD1,TRBJ1-4,-,CASSQAHRGNEKLFF,TGTGCCAGCAGCCAAGCTCACAGGGGTAATGAAAAACTGTTTTTT
TRBV19,-,TRBJ1-3,-,CASIRQNQYSGNTIYF,TGTGCCAGTATCCGACAGAATCAATACTCTGGAAACACCATATATTTT
TRBV4-3,-,TRBJ2-7,-,CASSPNYEQYF,TGCGCCAGCAGCCCTAATTACGAGCAGTACTTC
TRBV5-1,TRBD2,TRBJ2-3,-,CASSLERGPDTQYF,TGCGCCAGCAGCTTGGAGCGGGGTCCAGATACGCAGTATTTT
TRBV12-3/TRBV12-4,-,TRBJ2-2,-,CASRGFQLGELFF,TGTGCCAGTAGGGGTTTTCAATTAGGGGAGCTGTTTTTT
TRBV7-2,TRBD2,TRBJ2-7,-,CASSRTRNEQYF,TGTGCCAGCAGCCGGACTAGGAACGAGCAGTACTTC
TRBV5-1,TRBD1,TRBJ1-2,once,CASSLPTGTGQGYTF,TGCGCCAGCAGCCTGCCCACCGGGACAGGGCAAGGCTACACCTTC
TRBV5-4,-,TRBJ1-6,once,CASSMQGRDSPLHF,TGTGCCAGCAGCATGCAGGGGAGGGATTCACCCCTCCACTTT
TRBV7-3,-,TRBJ1-6,-,CASRTGYNSPLHF,TGTGCCAGCAGGACAGGTTATAATTCACCCCTCCACTTT
TRBV19,TRBD2,TRBJ2-5,once,CASSPNRGLAGPETQYF,TGTGCCAGTAGCCCGAATCGAGGACTAGCGGGCCCAGAGACCCAGTACTTC
TRBV3-1/TRBV3-2,TRBD2,TRBJ2-1,-,CASSPGRGGYNEQFF,TGTGCCAGCAGCCCAGGGCGGGGGGGCTACAATGAGCAGTTCTTC
TRBV20-1,TRBD2,TRBJ2-3,many,CSASRLAGTTTDTQYF,TGCAGTGCTAGTCGGCTAGCGGGGACAACCACAGATACGCAGTATTTT
TRBV5-1,-,TRBJ2-4,-,CASSLERKNIQYF,TGCGCCAGCAGCTTGGAGAGAAAAAACATTCAGTACTTC
TRBV5-1,-,TRBJ1-2,-,CASRLPGTGAAYTF,TGCGCCAGCAGACTCCCCGGGACGGGAGCAGCCTACACCTTC
TRBV7-3,TRBD1,TRBJ2-7,-,CASSPGTGAYEQYF,TGTGCCAGCAGCCCCGGGACAGGGGCCTACGAGCAGTACTTC
TRBV5-1,-,TRBJ1-2,-,CASSIRDSTNYGYTF,TGCGCCAGCAGTATCAGGGATTCTACTAACTATGGCTACACCTTC
TRBV5-1,TRBD2,TRBJ2-1,-,CASSSPGLAGGSSYNEQFF,TGCGCCAGCAGCTCTCCGGGACTAGCGGGGGGGAGCTCCTACAATGAGCAGTTCTTC
TRBV2,-,TRBJ2-1,-,CASSEARARSSYNEQFF,TGTGCCAGCAGTGAAGCGCGCGCGCGGAGCTCCTACAATGAGCAGTTCTTC
TRBV6-5,TRBD1,TRBJ1-6,once,CASRSAGGPLHF,TGTGCCAGCAGGTCGGCAGGGGGTCCCCTCCACTTT
TRBV11-2,-,TRBJ1-5,-,CASSQDTDQPQHF,TGTGCCAGCAGCCAGGACACCGATCAGCCCCAGCATTTT
TRBV11-2,-,TRBJ1-6,-,CASSLVGGSSSNSPLHF,TGTGCCAGCAGCTTAGTAGGAGGGAGTAGTAGCAATTCACCCCTCCACTTT
TRBV14,TRBD1,TRBJ1-2,few,CASSQGGTVYGYTF,TGTGCCAGCAGCCAAGGGGGGACAGTCTATGGCTACACCTTC
TRBV2,TRBD1,TRBJ1-1,-,CASAGTATEAFF,TGTGCCAGCGCCGGGACAGCCACTGAAGCTTTCTTT
TRBV6-6,TRBD2,TRBJ2-7,-,CASSYPPGGYEQYF,TGTGCCAGCAGTTACCCCCCGGGGGGCTACGAGCAGTACTTC
TRBV7-8,-,TRBJ2-7,-,CASSYDRDGMYEQYF,TGTGCCAGCAGCTACGACCGGGATGGGATGTACGAGCAGTACTTC
TRBV6-2/TRBV6-3,TRBD1,TRBJ1-5,-,CASSSPGQPNQPQHF,TGTGCCAGCAGTTCTCCGGGACAGCCCAATCAGCCCCAGCATTTT